What follows are 25 T cell receptor beta chains derived from one specimen sequenced in a study of T cells in Graves' hyperthyroidism and ophthalmopathy. Amplified TCR beta CDR3 regions came from RNA transcripts. Primed by the HTBI set, a first-round RT-PCR was run on the TCR CDR3. One entry per CDR3 protein results from TCRdb running MiXCR on the multiplex PCR reads. The sample lists some 490,000 distinct CDR3 sequences, 15% to 20% occurring once. The sequenced sample consisted of blood. The receptor source for this set is a young woman with Graves' ophthalmopathy.

This clonotype has a count of ten or more. V gene TRBV20-1 combines with J gene TRBJ2-5; D gene ambiguous. Germline CDR1 is DFQATT and CDR2 is SNEGSKA (reference sequence). This CDR3 region has 11 residues. The V end was cut by 7 bases, the J end by 4 bases, with 10 bases between. As DNA, the CDR3 is TGCAGTGTTCGGATCAGAGAGACCCAGTACTTC. It codes for CSVRIRETQYF.

The V and J genes are TRBV6-1 and TRBJ1-2, with D possibly matching TRBD1 (6 bases). V was shortened by 6 bases and J by 0 bases, with 14 bases between the two germline ends. Germline CDR1 reads MNHNS; CDR2 reads SASEGT. This CDR3 comprises 15 residues. CDR3 region: CASRTDRSPNYGYTF. The CDR3 bases are TGTGCCAGCAGAACAGACAGGTCCCCTAACTATGGCTACACCTTC.

This clonotype has more than one count but fewer than ten. The chain is built from TRBV20-1 and TRBJ2-3; D may be TRBD1 or TRBD2 (6 bases each). Trimming took 4 bases from V and 4 from J, leaving 15 bases between them. From germline, CDR1 is DFQATT and CDR2 SNEGSKA (reference sequence). The CDR3 has 14 amino acids. CDR3 in DNA: TGCAGTGCTAAACCGGGGGCGGCGGCAGATACGCAGTATTTT. As protein: CSAKPGAAADTQYF.

In its sample, this clonotype was seen many times. This chain links TRBV27 with TRBJ2-7, with 8 bases fitting TRBD1. Trimming at V came to 2 bases and at J to 3 bases, leaving 6 bases not matched to a gene. This CDR3 contains 15 residues. Germline CDR1 reads MNHEY; CDR2 reads SMNVEV (reference sequence). DNA of the CDR3: TGTGCCAGCAGTTTAAGTGGGACAGGCTACTACGAGCAGTACTTC. Translated: CASSLSGTGYYEQYF.

A few counts support this clonotype. The CDR3 reads CASSVEDRTDTQYF. CDR3 in DNA: TGTGCCAGCAGCGTAGAGGACCGCACAGATACGCAGTATTTT. The chain recombines TRBV9 with TRBJ2-3; D ambiguous. V was pared by 0 bases and J by 1 base, with 6 bases between. The germline CDR1 and CDR2 sequences are SGDLS and YYNGEE. The length of the CDR3 is 14 residues.

This clonotype was detected ten times or more. The chain has TRBV2 and TRBJ2-3; 9 nucleotides line up with TRBD2. The V gene end was trimmed by 9 bases and the J gene end by 3 bases; junction bases not matched to a gene: 4. This CDR3 comprises 13 residues. From germline, CDR1 is SNHLY and CDR2 FYNNEI. The CDR3 is CARGTSGTDTQYF. The CDR3 DNA reads TGTGCCAGGGGAACTAGCGGGACAGATACGCAGTATTTT.

The chain joins TRBV27 to TRBJ2-1; 7 nucleotides align to TRBD2. CDR1 is MNHEY and CDR2 is SMNVEV in the germline V gene (reference sequence). V shed 5 bases and J 7 bases; nucleotides not matched to a gene: 5. The CDR3 is 13 residues long. CDR3 sequence (DNA): TGTGCCAGCAGTCAAACTAGCGTTAATGAGCAGTTCTTC. Translating gives CASSQTSVNEQFF.

The chain joins TRBV7-2 to TRBJ2-2; D is possibly TRBD2 (5 bases). This CDR3 has 14 residues. Germline CDR1 is SGHTA and CDR2 is FQGNSA. V was pared by 4 bases and J by 5 bases, with 11 bases between. The CDR3 sequence is CASSYGVGTGELFF. CDR3 nucleotides: TGTGCCAGCAGCTACGGGGTGGGAACCGGGGAGCTGTTTTTT. The full variable domain, completed using reference TRBV7-2 and TRBJ2-2, is GAGVSQSPSNKVTEKGKDVELRCDPISGHTALYWYRQSLGQGLEFLIYFQGNSAPDKSGLPSDRFSAERTGGSVSTLTIQRTQQEDSAVYLCASSYGVGTGELFFGEGSRLTVL.

This clonotype was seen many times. The chain joins TRBV5-1 to TRBJ2-3, with no clear D. This CDR3 spans 15 amino acids. The V end lost 1 base, the J end lost 2 bases, and 11 bases lay between the germline ends. Looked up from germline, CDR1 is SGHRS and CDR2 is YFSETQ. CDR3 coding DNA: TGCGCCAGCAGCTTGATTGGGGAACTCACAGATACGCAGTATTTT. Translating gives CASSLIGELTDTQYF.

The chain combines TRBV9 with TRBJ2-7; 9 nucleotides line up with TRBD1. V lost 6 bases, J lost 3 bases, and 7 bases stayed unmatched. Germline assignment: CDR1 SGDLS and CDR2 YYNGEE. This CDR3 contains 14 residues. CDR3: CASNPTGGFYEQYF. The CDR3 nucleotides read TGTGCCAGCAACCCGACAGGGGGGTTCTACGAGCAGTACTTC.

The chain combines TRBV6-1 with TRBJ2-1; 11 nucleotides agree with TRBD2. The CDR3 extends over 16 amino acids. CDR1 is MNHNS and CDR2 is SASEGT in the germline V gene. The V segment lost 3 bases and the J segment 2 bases; nucleotides outside the gene matches: 3. In DNA, the CDR3 is TGTGCCAGCAGTGACCAACTAGCGGGAGCCTACAATGAGCAGTTCTTC. Translation: CASSDQLAGAYNEQFF.

This clonotype was seen repeatedly, ten times or more. CDR3 sequence: CASSHDSHYEQYF. The CDR3 DNA reads as TGTGCCAGCAGCCACGACTCCCACTACGAGCAGTACTTC. The J gene is TRBJ2-7, the V gene TRBV3-1; D unclear. The germline V gene encodes CDR1 LGHDT and CDR2 YNNKEL (reference sequence). V was pared by 3 bases and J by 3 bases, with 9 bases between. The CDR3 spans 13 residues.

This clonotype occurred many times. CDR3 nucleotide sequence: TGTGCCAGCAGCCTACCTAGCGGGAGTTGGTACAATGAGCAGTTCTTC. It yields the protein CASSLPSGSWYNEQFF. The rearrangement links TRBV7-2 to TRBJ2-1, with 10 bases that match TRBD2. The V and J ends lost 5 bases and 4 bases, in that order; junction bases with no gene match: 8. Germline V gene data show CDR1 as SGHTA and CDR2 as FQGNSA. The CDR3 totals 16 residues.

This clonotype was recorded only once. At one of its ends the junction is not consistent with the germline gene, which may arise from a read error. The V call is TRBV29-1, the J call TRBJ2-3, with TRBD1 as a possible D gene (6 bases). The CDR3 length is 17 residues. CDR1 SQVTM and CDR2 ANQGSEA come from the germline V gene. The CDR3 region has the DNA TGCAGCGTTGAAGATTTCTTGGGACAACTTAACACAGGTACGCAGTATTTT. Amino acids: CSVEDFLGQLNTGTQYF.

The table lists this clonotype with many counts. This chain uses TRBV28 with TRBJ2-3; 12 positions match TRBD2. V lost 6 bases to trimming and J lost 0 bases; unmatched junction nucleotides: 7. The CDR3 is 17 amino acids. CDR1 MDHEN and CDR2 SYDVKM come from the germline V gene. The DNA for the CDR3 is TGTGCCAGCAGACTACCAGGACTAGCGGGAAGCACAGATACGCAGTATTTT. This encodes CASRLPGLAGSTDTQYF.

The chain carries TRBV20-1 and TRBJ2-7, with a tentative D call TRBD1 (6 bases). V gave up 3 bases and J gave up 4 bases, with 16 bases separating them. There are 14 residues in the CDR3. CDR1 is DFQATT, CDR2 SNEGSKA, per germline (reference sequence). As DNA, the CDR3 is TGCAGTGCTAGCCAGGGGAAGGGCCTTTACGAGCAGTACTTC. This encodes CSASQGKGLYEQYF.

The rearrangement links TRBV29-1 to TRBJ2-4; D is perhaps TRBD1 (6 bases). The CDR3 is 13 residues long. CDR1 is SQVTM and CDR2 is ANQGSEA in the germline V gene. The V and J ends lost 6 bases and 5 bases respectively, with 14 bases between them. The DNA for the CDR3 is TGCAGCGTGAGGAACAGGGACCAAAACATTCAGTACTTC. Amino acid sequence: CSVRNRDQNIQYF.

The V and J genes are TRBV27 and TRBJ1-5; D is ambiguous. V was pared by 4 bases and J by 4 bases, with 5 bases between. This CDR3 has 12 residues. Germline V gene data show CDR1 as MNHEY and CDR2 as SMNVEV (reference sequence). The CDR3 spells CASSSINQPQHF. CDR3 sequence (DNA): TGTGCCAGCAGTTCCATTAATCAGCCCCAGCATTTT.

The V call is TRBV28, the J call TRBJ2-4, with a tentative D call TRBD2 (5 bases). Deletions cut 7 bases from V and 3 bases from J, with 19 bases between. This CDR3 region has 16 residues. In germline, CDR1 is MDHEN, CDR2 SYDVKM. The CDR3, as DNA: TGTGCCAGCACCGAGGGTCGGGGTTTGGGCAAAAACATTCAGTACTTC. Amino acids: CASTEGRGLGKNIQYF.

Of note for this clonotype: A much larger clone lies a single base off, so this may be a read error. The chain uses TRBV28 and TRBJ1-1; D remains ambiguous. Looked up from germline, CDR1 is MDHEN and CDR2 is SYDVKM. The length of the CDR3 is 15 residues. CDR3 sequence reads: CASGLIGIPNTEAFF. The CDR3 DNA follows: TGTGCCAGCGGTTTAATTGGTATTCCGAACACTGAAGCTTTCTTT.

V usage is TRBV27 and J usage is TRBJ1-5, with D uncertain. Germline values: CDR1 MNHEY, CDR2 SMNVEV (reference sequence). Trimming removed 7 bases from V and 4 bases from J, with 20 bases in between. The CDR3 sequence is 16 residues long. The CDR3 region is CASTKRMATVNQPQHF. CDR3 coding DNA: TGTGCCAGCACCAAAAGGATGGCTACGGTGAATCAGCCCCAGCATTTT.

V and J are TRBV6-2 or TRBV6-3 and TRBJ2-7; perhaps TRBD1 as D (5 bases). Per the germline V gene, CDR1 is MNHEY and CDR2 is SVGEGT. This CDR3 contains 20 residues. Trimming removed 5 bases from V and 3 bases from J, with 32 bases in between. CDR3 residues: CASSSGSSLLGVSTLYEQYF. Here the CDR3 DNA reads TGTGCCAGCAGTAGTGGTAGTAGTCTTCTAGGGGTTTCAACCCTCTACGAGCAGTACTTC.

This clonotype was observed a few times. The chain is built from TRBV27 and TRBJ2-5; the D is unclear. Germline V gene data show CDR1 as MNHEY and CDR2 as SMNVEV (reference sequence). Between the trimmed V and J ends, which lost 6 bases and 10 bases, there was a span of 15 bases. This CDR3 is 12 amino acids long. CDR3 amino acids: CASSTPLGDQYF. CDR3 DNA sequence: TGTGCCAGCAGCACCCCCCTAGGAGACCAGTACTTC.

This clonotype was detected only a few times. The chain joins TRBV2 to TRBJ1-5; no clear D. Trimming left V 6 bases short and J 9 bases short, with 18 bases between. This CDR3 region has 14 residues. Germline V gene sequence: CDR1 SNHLY, CDR2 FYNNEI. CDR3 bases: TGTGCCAGCAGAGCCGGCCCCGATGAAGGGCCCCAGCATTTT. Residues: CASRAGPDEGPQHF.

The CDR3 DNA reads as TGTGCCAGCAGCCACTCTATAGAACCTTACGAGCAGTACTTC. Translating it yields CASSHSIEPYEQYF. J is TRBJ2-7 and V is TRBV6-5; D is unresolved. This CDR3 region has 14 residues. Germline CDR1 reads MNHEY; CDR2 reads SVGAGI. The V gene lost 6 bases and the J gene lost 4 bases, with 16 bases spanning the gap.